Listed below are T cell receptor beta chains from one sample, sequenced in a study of T cell changes during pregnancy in multiple sclerosis. Sequencing used immunoSEQ multiplex PCR; TCRdb keeps in-frame clones, though not all of them. The profile covers roughly 41,000 clones, with roughly nine tenths appearing a single time and more than 0.6% taken by the ten largest. The sequenced sample was CD4+ T cells from peripheral blood mononuclear cells, obtained in the first trimester of pregnancy. The receptors were gathered from a female donor with multiple sclerosis, enrolled in a pregnancy study. Each CDR3 is given with its conserved first and last residue. A D gene is named only where the DNA matches it firmly. A clone size is listed for some rows: how often the clone was seen (once, few, many), or a class if it is expanded.

TRBV30,TRBD1,TRBJ2-1,.,CAWKQTGVYNEQFF,TGTGCCTGGAAACAGACAGGGGTATACAATGAGCAGTTCTTC
TRBV20-1,.,TRBJ2-7,.,CSAGERNEQYF,TGCAGTGCCGGCGAGCGGAACGAGCAGTACTTC
TRBV27,.,TRBJ2-1,.,CASTPSGTYNEQFF,TGTGCCAGCACCCCCAGCGGAACCTACAATGAGCAGTTCTTC
TRBV18,TRBD1,TRBJ1-1,few,CASSTRDRNPTEAFF,TGTGCCAGCTCAACACGGGACAGGAACCCCACTGAAGCTTTCTTT
TRBV7-2,TRBD1,TRBJ2-7,.,CASSLASDRVYEQYF,TGTGCCAGCAGCTTAGCGTCGGACAGGGTCTACGAGCAGTACTTC
TRBV7-2,TRBD1,TRBJ2-1,.,CASRRTGESSSYNEQFF,TGTGCCAGCAGGCGGACAGGGGAGTCGAGCTCCTACAATGAGCAGTTCTTC
TRBV18,.,TRBJ1-5,.,CASSPVQGPYQPQHF,TGTGCCAGCTCACCGGTACAGGGACCGTATCAGCCCCAGCATTTT
TRBV6-5,.,TRBJ2-7,.,CASSYSDKSDEQYF,TGTGCCAGCAGTTACTCGGACAAGTCGGACGAGCAGTACTTC
TRBV9,TRBD2,TRBJ2-1,.,CASSVDPSGTVKDEQFF,TGTGCCAGCAGCGTAGATCCTAGCGGGACAGTTAAGGATGAGCAGTTCTTC
TRBV19,TRBD2,TRBJ2-1,.,CASSLRLAGSSYNEQFF,TGTGCCAGTAGTCTCAGACTAGCGGGGAGCTCCTACAATGAGCAGTTCTTC
TRBV27,TRBD1,TRBJ1-2,.,CASSPQGARGYTF,TGTGCCAGCAGTCCGCAGGGGGCGCGTGGCTACACCTTC
TRBV27,TRBD2,TRBJ2-1,.,CASSPSTSGVYNEQFF,TGTGCCAGCAGTCCCTCTACTAGCGGGGTCTACAATGAGCAGTTCTTC
TRBV19,TRBD1,TRBJ1-1,.,CASSSWTGNTEAFF,TGTGCCAGTAGTAGCTGGACAGGGAACACTGAAGCTTTCTTT
TRBV28,.,TRBJ1-5,.,CASSLAGDNQPQHF,TGTGCCAGCAGTTTGGCGGGGGACAATCAGCCCCAGCATTTT
TRBV7-9,TRBD1,TRBJ1-3,.,CVSIKDRAGNTIYF,TGTGTCAGCATTAAAGACAGGGCTGGAAACACCATATATTTT
TRBV9,TRBD1,TRBJ1-2,few,CASSTITPTGDLKKGYTF,TGTGCCAGCAGCACGATCACTCCGACAGGGGACCTGAAAAAGGGCTACACCTTC
TRBV11-3,TRBD1,TRBJ1-2,medium-sized,CASGQGANYGYTF,TGTGCCAGCGGACAGGGAGCTAACTATGGCTACACCTTC
TRBV4-3,TRBD2,TRBJ2-2,.,CASNAGVNTGELFF,TGCGCCAGCAACGCGGGAGTGAACACCGGGGAGCTGTTTTTT
TRBV5-8,.,TRBJ1-1,.,CASSLKGVVLLADTEAFF,TGTGCCAGCAGCTTGAAGGGGGTTGTACTCCTGGCCGACACTGAAGCTTTCTTT
TRBV28,.,TRBJ1-1,.,CASSPQVLNTEAFF,TGTGCCAGCAGCCCACAGGTTCTGAACACTGAAGCTTTCTTT
TRBV4-3,.,TRBJ1-3,.,CASSEVGVSGNTIYF,TGCGCCAGCAGCGAGGTCGGTGTCTCTGGAAACACCATATATTTT
TRBV7-9,TRBD1,TRBJ1-3,.,CASSLGAPGQGASGNTIYF,TGTGCCAGCAGCTTAGGTGCCCCGGGACAGGGGGCTTCTGGAAACACCATATATTTT
TRBV5-1,.,TRBJ2-7,.,CASSLTGIYEQYF,TGCGCCAGCAGCTTGACAGGGATCTACGAGCAGTACTTC
TRBV18,.,TRBJ2-3,.,CASSSTGEAQYF,TGTGCCAGCTCATCCACAGGAGAAGCGCAGTATTTT
TRBV7-9,.,TRBJ1-4,.,CASSSYRDEEKLFF,TGTGCCAGCAGCTCCTACAGGGACGAAGAAAAACTGTTTTTT
TRBV28,.,TRBJ2-5,once,CASSERGETQYF,TGTGCCAGCAGTGAACGAGGGGAGACCCAGTACTTC
TRBV4-2,TRBD1,TRBJ1-1,.,CASSQDGAGGGKAFF,TGTGCCAGCAGCCAAGATGGAGCAGGGGGAGGAAAAGCTTTCTTT
TRBV7-9,.,TRBJ1-5,.,CASSLQGRGDQPQHF,TGTGCCAGCAGCCTACAGGGTCGGGGGGATCAGCCCCAGCATTTT
TRBV23-1,TRBD2,TRBJ2-7,.,CASSQSQLRLAGDSYEQYF,TGCGCCAGCAGTCAATCGCAGCTGAGGTTAGCGGGGGACTCCTACGAGCAGTACTTC
TRBV27,TRBD2,TRBJ2-1,.,CASSQGLAEAYNEQFF,TGTGCCAGCAGTCAGGGACTAGCAGAAGCCTACAATGAGCAGTTCTTC
TRBV5-6,.,TRBJ2-2,.,CASKMRIGNTGELFF,TGTGCCAGCAAGATGAGGATCGGAAACACCGGGGAGCTGTTTTTT
TRBV4-3,.,TRBJ2-7,.,CASSQGAGAIDEQYF,TGCGCCAGCAGCCAAGGTGCAGGGGCAATCGACGAGCAGTACTTC
TRBV20-1,.,TRBJ2-3,.,CSASGTDTQYF,TGCAGTGCTAGCGGCACAGATACGCAGTATTTT
TRBV2,.,TRBJ2-3,.,CASSELDTQYF,TGTGCCAGCAGTGAACTAGATACGCAGTATTTT
TRBV28,.,TRBJ1-1,.,CASTTSVKEAFF,TGTGCCAGCACGACAAGTGTAAAAGAAGCTTTCTTT
TRBV4-2,TRBD2,TRBJ2-1,.,CASSHLAGGRASEQFF,TGTGCCAGCAGTCATCTAGCAGGCGGGAGGGCCAGCGAGCAGTTCTTC
TRBV2,.,TRBJ2-6,few,CASREGSSPGANVLTF,TGTGCCAGCAGGGAGGGGTCGAGCCCTGGGGCCAACGTCCTGACTTTC
TRBV9,TRBD1,TRBJ2-1,.,CASSSRDSSYNEQFF,TGTGCCAGCAGCTCCCGGGACAGCTCCTACAATGAGCAGTTCTTC
TRBV2,.,TRBJ1-2,.,CASSEGAGGDYGYTF,TGTGCCAGCAGTGAAGGTGCCGGGGGGGACTATGGCTACACCTTC
TRBV2,TRBD2,TRBJ2-1,.,CASSGLAGDRQFF,TGTGCCAGCAGTGGACTAGCGGGAGATCGGCAGTTCTTC
TRBV16,TRBD1,TRBJ1-2,.,CASSRTGTGAAYGYTF,TGTGCCAGCAGCCGGACCGGGACAGGGGCCGCCTATGGCTACACCTTC
TRBV7-2,TRBD2,TRBJ2-5,.,CASSQIAGGTGETQYF,TGTGCCAGCAGCCAAATAGCGGGAGGGACTGGAGAGACCCAGTACTTC
TRBV5-1,.,TRBJ2-5,once,CASSAPRETQYF,TGCGCCAGCAGCGCCCCGCGAGAGACCCAGTACTTC
TRBV19,.,TRBJ1-4,.,CASSGRHEREKLFF,TGTGCCAGTAGTGGCAGACATGAAAGGGAAAAACTGTTTTTT
TRBV11-2,TRBD2,TRBJ2-7,.,CASSLGNSGRVYEQYF,TGTGCCAGCAGCTTAGGAAATAGCGGGAGGGTATACGAGCAGTACTTC
TRBV7-9,TRBD2,TRBJ2-3,.,CASSLGGSRVTDTQYF,TGTGCCAGCAGCTTAGGCGGGAGTAGAGTGACAGATACGCAGTATTTT
TRBV7-2,.,TRBJ1-1,.,CASSLKGQLNTEAFF,TGTGCCAGCAGCTTAAAGGGACAATTGAACACTGAAGCTTTCTTT
TRBV7-3,.,TRBJ2-2,.,CASSRRGTGELFF,TGTGCCAGCAGCAGGCGAGGGACCGGGGAGCTGTTTTTT
TRBV19,TRBD2,TRBJ2-1,.,CASRESSGSRTYNEQFF,TGTGCCAGTAGGGAGTCTAGCGGGAGTAGGACCTACAATGAGCAGTTCTTC
TRBV28,.,TRBJ1-5,.,CASSLLGGAQHF,TGTGCCAGCAGTTTATTGGGGGGGGCCCAGCATTTT